Included here is one T cell receptor (beta chain) sequence, with context. Its antigen is not identified. Using immunoSEQ multiplex PCR, the repertoire was profiled, and TCRdb retains in-frame clones only, with some absent. Of about 45,000 clones in the sample, 70% to 90% are singletons; the top ten hold about 2.8%. The V gene lost 2 bases and the J gene lost 5 bases, with 18 bases spanning the gap. The CDR3 has 16 residues. Germline V CDR1 and CDR2: MNHNY, SVGAGI (reference sequence). This sample was included in a study of STAT5B mutations in CD4+ large granular lymphocyte leukemia. Broader study findings: The CD4+ versus CD8+ T-LGLL clonality difference may reflect limited sample size.

Specimen: CD4+ T cells from blood buffy coats. The chain employs TRBV6-6 and TRBJ2-5; D might be TRBD1 (6 bases). The source is a human donor in good health. The CDR3 bases are TGTGCCAGCAGTTACGCAGTTGTGGGGGCTCGGGAGACCCAGTACTTC. It codes for CASSYAVVGARETQYF.